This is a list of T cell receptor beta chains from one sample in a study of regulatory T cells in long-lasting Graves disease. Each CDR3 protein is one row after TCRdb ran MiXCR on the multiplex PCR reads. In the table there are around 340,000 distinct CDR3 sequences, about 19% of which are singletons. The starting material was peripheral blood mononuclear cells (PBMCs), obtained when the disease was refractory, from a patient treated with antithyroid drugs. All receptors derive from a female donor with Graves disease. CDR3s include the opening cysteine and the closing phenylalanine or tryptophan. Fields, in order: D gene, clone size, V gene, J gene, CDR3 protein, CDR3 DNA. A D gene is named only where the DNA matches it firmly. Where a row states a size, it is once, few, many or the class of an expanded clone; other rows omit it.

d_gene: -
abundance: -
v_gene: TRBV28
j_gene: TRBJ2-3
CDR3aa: CASSFSGVKDTQYF
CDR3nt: TGTGCCAGCAGTTTCTCGGGAGTAAAAGATACGCAGTATTTT

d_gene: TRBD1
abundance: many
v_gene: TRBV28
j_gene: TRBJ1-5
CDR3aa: CASSRDPTGYSNQPQHF
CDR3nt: TGTGCCAGCAGCCGCGATCCGACAGGGTATAGCAATCAGCCCCAGCATTTT

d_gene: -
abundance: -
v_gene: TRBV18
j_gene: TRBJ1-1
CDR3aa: CASSPQAGVYTEAFF
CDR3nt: TGTGCCAGCTCACCACAGGCAGGGGTATACACTGAAGCTTTCTTT

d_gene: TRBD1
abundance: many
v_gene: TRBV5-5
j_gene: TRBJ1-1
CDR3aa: CASSPRQGMNTEAFF
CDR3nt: TGTGCCAGCAGCCCTAGACAGGGAATGAACACTGAAGCTTTCTTT

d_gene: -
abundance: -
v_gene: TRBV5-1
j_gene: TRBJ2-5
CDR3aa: CASSDRSGPGAQYF
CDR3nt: TGCGCCAGCAGCGATCGGAGCGGCCCGGGGGCCCAGTACTTC

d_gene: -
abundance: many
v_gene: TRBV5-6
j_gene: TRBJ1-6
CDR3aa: CASSLARQNNSPLHF
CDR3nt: TGTGCCAGCAGCTTGGCCAGGCAGAATAATTCACCCCTCCACTTT

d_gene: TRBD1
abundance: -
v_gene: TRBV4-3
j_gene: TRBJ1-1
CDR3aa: CASSQDLDRGRRAFF
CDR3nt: TGCGCCAGCAGCCAAGATCTGGACAGGGGGCGGAGGGCTTTCTTT

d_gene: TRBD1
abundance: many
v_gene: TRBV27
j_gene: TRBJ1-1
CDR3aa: CASSLSPGTGVTEAFF
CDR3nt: TGTGCCAGCAGTTTATCGCCCGGGACAGGGGTGACTGAAGCTTTCTTT

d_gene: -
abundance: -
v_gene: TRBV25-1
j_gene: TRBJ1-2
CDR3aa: CASSVAPYGYTF
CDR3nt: TGTGCCAGCAGTGTTGCCCCGTATGGCTACACCTTC

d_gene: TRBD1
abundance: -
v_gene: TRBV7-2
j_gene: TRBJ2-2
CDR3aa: CASSRDRAGELFF
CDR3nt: TGTGCCAGCAGCCGGGACAGAGCCGGGGAGCTGTTTTTT

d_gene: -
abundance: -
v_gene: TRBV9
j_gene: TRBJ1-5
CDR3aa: CASSVDSRLNQPQHF
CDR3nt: TGTGCCAGCAGCGTAGATTCCAGGTTGAATCAGCCCCAGCATTTT

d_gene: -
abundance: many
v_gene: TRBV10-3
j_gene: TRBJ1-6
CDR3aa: CAISVEGRINSYNSPLHF
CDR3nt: TGTGCCATCAGTGTAGAGGGCCGAATAAACTCCTATAATTCACCCCTCCACTTT

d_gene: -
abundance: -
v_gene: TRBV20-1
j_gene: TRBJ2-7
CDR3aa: CSARELSGTPEQYF
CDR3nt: TGCAGTGCTAGAGAGCTTTCCGGGACACCCGAGCAGTACTTC

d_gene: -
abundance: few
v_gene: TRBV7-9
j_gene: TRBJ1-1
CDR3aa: CASSLEEGTEAFF
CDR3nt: TGTGCCAGCAGCTTAGAGGAGGGAACTGAAGCTTTCTTT

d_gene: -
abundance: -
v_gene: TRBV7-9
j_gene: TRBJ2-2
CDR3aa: CASSPVQGTNTGELFF
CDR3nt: TGTGCCAGCAGCCCGGTCCAGGGGACGAACACCGGGGAGCTGTTTTTT

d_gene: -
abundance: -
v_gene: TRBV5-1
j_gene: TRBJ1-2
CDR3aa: CASSLSGRDLDGYTF
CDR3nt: TGCGCCAGCAGCTTGAGTGGGAGGGATTTGGATGGCTACACCTTC

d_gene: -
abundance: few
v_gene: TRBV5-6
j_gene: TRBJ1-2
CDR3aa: CASSLSKVRGSYGYTF
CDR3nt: TGTGCCAGCAGCTTGAGCAAGGTCAGGGGAAGCTATGGCTACACCTTC

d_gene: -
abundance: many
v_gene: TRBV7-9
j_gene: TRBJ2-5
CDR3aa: CASLQKTKETQYF
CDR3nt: TGTGCCAGCTTACAGAAGACAAAAGAGACCCAGTACTTC

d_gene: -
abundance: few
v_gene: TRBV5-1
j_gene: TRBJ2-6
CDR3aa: CASSLRQGTTSGANVLTF
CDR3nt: TGCGCCAGCAGCTTAAGGCAGGGTACCACCTCTGGGGCCAACGTCCTGACTTTC

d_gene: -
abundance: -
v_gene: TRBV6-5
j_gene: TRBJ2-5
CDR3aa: CASSYSPARGTQYF
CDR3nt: TGTGCCAGCAGTTACTCGCCAGCGCGGGGGACCCAGTACTTC

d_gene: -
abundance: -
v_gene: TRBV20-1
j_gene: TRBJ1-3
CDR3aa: CSGSEDSGNTIYF
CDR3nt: TGCAGTGGATCGGAGGACTCTGGAAACACCATATATTTT

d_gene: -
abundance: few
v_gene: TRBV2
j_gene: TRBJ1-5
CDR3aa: CASTAGYNSNQPQHF
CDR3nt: TGTGCCAGCACCGCGGGGTATAATAGCAATCAGCCCCAGCATTTT

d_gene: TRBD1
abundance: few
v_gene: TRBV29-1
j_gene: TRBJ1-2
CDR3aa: CSVVIRTGTGGSRRGYTF
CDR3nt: TGCAGCGTTGTCATAAGAACCGGGACAGGGGGCAGTAGGAGGGGCTACACCTTC

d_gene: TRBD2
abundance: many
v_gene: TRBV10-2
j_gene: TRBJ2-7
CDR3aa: CASSDLGWEGGYEQYF
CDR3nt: TGCGCCAGCAGTGATCTTGGGTGGGAGGGCGGCTACGAGCAGTACTTC

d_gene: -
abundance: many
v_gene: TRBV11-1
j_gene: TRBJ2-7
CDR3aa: CASSLHSTYEQYF
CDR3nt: TGTGCCAGCAGCTTGCACAGTACCTACGAGCAGTACTTC

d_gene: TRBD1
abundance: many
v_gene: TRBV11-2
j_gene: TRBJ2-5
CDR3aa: CASSRTGVRETQYF
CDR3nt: TGTGCCAGCAGCCGGACAGGGGTTCGGGAGACCCAGTACTTC

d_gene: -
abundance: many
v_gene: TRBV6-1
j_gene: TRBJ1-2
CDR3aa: CASSEEGRAYGYTF
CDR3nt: TGTGCCAGCAGTGAGGAAGGCAGAGCATATGGCTACACCTTC

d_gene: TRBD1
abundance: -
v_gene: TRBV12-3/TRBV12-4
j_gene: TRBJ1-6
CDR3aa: CASNPTGRDSPLHF
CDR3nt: TGTGCCAGCAACCCGACAGGGCGGGATTCACCCCTCCACTTT

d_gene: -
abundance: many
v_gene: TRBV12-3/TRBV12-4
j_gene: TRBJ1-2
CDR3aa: CASSLGGGGYYGYTF
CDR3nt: TGTGCCAGCAGTTTAGGCGGCGGGGGATACTATGGCTACACCTTC

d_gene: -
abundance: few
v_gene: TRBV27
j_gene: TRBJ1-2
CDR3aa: CASSLYIRSPPNYGYTF
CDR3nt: TGTGCCAGCAGTTTGTATATCAGGTCCCCCCCTAACTATGGCTACACCTTC

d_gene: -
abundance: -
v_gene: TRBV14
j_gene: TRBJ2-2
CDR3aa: CASSQDRVTGELFF
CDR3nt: TGTGCCAGCAGCCAAGATCGGGTGACCGGGGAGCTGTTTTTT

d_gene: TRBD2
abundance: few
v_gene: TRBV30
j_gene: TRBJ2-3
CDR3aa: CAWSVGGADTQYF
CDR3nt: TGTGCCTGGAGTGTGGGAGGGGCAGATACGCAGTATTTT

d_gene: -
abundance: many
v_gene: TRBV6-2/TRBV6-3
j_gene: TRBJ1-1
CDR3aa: CASSLREGTEAFF
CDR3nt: TGTGCCAGCAGCTTGAGGGAGGGTACTGAAGCTTTCTTT

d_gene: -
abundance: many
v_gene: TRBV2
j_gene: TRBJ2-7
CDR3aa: CASSMYEQYF
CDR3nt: TGTGCCAGCAGCATGTACGAGCAGTACTTC

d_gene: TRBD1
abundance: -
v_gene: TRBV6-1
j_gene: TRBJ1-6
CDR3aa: CASSEAPQTGIKALHF
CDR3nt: TGTGCCAGCAGTGAAGCCCCTCAGACAGGGATAAAGGCCCTCCACTTT

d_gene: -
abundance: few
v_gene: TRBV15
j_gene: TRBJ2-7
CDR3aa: CATSRDGGLFYEQYF
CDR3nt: TGTGCCACCAGCAGAGATGGGGGACTCTTCTACGAGCAGTACTTC

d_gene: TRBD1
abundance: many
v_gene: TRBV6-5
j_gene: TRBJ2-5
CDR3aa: CASSFRDRETQYF
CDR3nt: TGTGCCAGCAGTTTCCGGGACAGGGAGACCCAGTACTTC

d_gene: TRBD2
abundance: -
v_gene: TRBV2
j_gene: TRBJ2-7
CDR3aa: CATDLAGGDYEQYF
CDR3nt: TGTGCCACCGACCTAGCGGGAGGTGACTACGAGCAGTACTTC

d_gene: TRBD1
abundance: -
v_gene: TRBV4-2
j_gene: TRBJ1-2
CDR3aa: CASSQDAGQGDGYTF
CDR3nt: TGTGCCAGCAGCCAAGATGCCGGACAGGGAGATGGCTACACCTTC

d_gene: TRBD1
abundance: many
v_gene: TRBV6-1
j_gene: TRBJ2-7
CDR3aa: CASSTRDSYEQYF
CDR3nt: TGTGCCAGCAGTACTAGGGACAGCTACGAGCAGTACTTC

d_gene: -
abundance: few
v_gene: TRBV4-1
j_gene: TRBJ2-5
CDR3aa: CASSQDVTGFGETQYF
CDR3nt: TGCGCCAGCAGCCAAGATGTAACAGGGTTTGGGGAGACCCAGTACTTC

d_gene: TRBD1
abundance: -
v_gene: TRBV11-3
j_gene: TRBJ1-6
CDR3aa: CASSLHRRDSWMSSYNSPLHF
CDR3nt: TGTGCCAGCAGCTTACACCGTCGGGACAGCTGGATGAGCTCCTATAATTCACCCCTCCACTTT